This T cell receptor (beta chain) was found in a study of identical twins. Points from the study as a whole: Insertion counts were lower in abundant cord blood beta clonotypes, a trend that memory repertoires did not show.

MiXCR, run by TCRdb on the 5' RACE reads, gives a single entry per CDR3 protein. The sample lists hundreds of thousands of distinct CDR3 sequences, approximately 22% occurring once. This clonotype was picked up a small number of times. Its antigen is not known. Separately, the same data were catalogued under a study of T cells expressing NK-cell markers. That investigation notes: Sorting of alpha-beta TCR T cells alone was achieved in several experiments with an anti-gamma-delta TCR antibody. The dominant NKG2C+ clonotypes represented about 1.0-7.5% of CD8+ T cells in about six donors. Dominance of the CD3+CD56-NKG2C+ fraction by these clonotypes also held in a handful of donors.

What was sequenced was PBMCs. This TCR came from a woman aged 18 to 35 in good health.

CDR3 coding DNA: TGTGCCAGCAGTTTTTCCAGGGCCGGCGAAGAGACCCAGTACTTC. Protein sequence: CASSFSRAGEETQYF. The genes are TRBV12-3 or TRBV12-4 and TRBJ2-5; maybe TRBD1 (5 bases). The CDR3 covers 15 residues. V was pared by 3 bases and J by 3 bases, with 14 bases between.